This T cell receptor beta chain came from a study of shared clonotypes between healthy human individuals. Points from the study as a whole: Among donors, sharing of clonotypes was expected to be affected by sequencing depth. It was the few donors that limited the genetic and exposure-history diversity represented. A reduction in generation probabilities was seen for non-shared clonotypes relative to those shared by all four donors.

Concerning this clone: Its specificity is not known.

The naive CD8 population came from CD45RO-negative cells selected for CCR7, without terminally differentiated effector memory CD45RA+ cells. Per the study methods: Filtering differed because ImmunoSEQ produced junction-only sequences that carried no quality scores. The method was immunoSEQ multiplex PCR; TCRdb's version includes in-frame clones alone and lacks a portion of them. From that table come the V and J calls and clone size; the DNA was used to work out D and trimming. The table has about 2,100,000 clones, approximately 94% seen once. V gave up 6 bases and J gave up 2 bases, with 16 bases separating them. The length of the CDR3 is 15 residues. In germline, CDR1 is SGHTA, CDR2 FQGNSA.

The origin of this receptor is a man younger than 35 in good health. Some clones in this sample may be carry-over from other donors' samples. The sample consisted of naive CD8+ T cells from PBMCs. V is TRBV7-2 and J is TRBJ1-2; D unclear. The CDR3 spells CASSLTPLSNYGYTF. CDR3 nucleotide sequence: TGTGCCAGCAGTCTTACACCCTTAAGCAACTATGGCTACACCTTC.